A selection of T cell receptor beta chains follows, all from one sample in a study of blood T cells in healthy people across ages. TCRdb fed the 5' RACE reads into MiXCR, producing one record per CDR3 protein. The sample consists of about 1.4 million distinct CDR3 sequences, 59% of them appearing once. Sequenced sample: blood. These receptor sequences come from a man younger than 30 in good health. The CDR3 runs from the conserved cysteine through the conserved F or W. Fields, in order: V gene, clone size, J gene, D gene, CDR3 protein, CDR3 DNA. The D gene is left open where the match is weak. Some rows have no size entry. The others give once, few or many, or a class for an expanded clone.

TRBV28,NA,TRBJ1-2,TRBD1,CATWDRAIGYTF,TGTGCCACTTGGGACAGAGCTATTGGCTACACCTTC
TRBV29-1,NA,TRBJ1-1,NA,CSVEDLGSEAFF,TGCAGCGTTGAAGACTTGGGGTCGGAAGCTTTCTTT
TRBV27,NA,TRBJ2-4,TRBD1,CASSLGTASRKNIQYF,TGTGCCAGCAGTTTAGGGACAGCATCGCGCAAAAACATTCAGTACTTC
TRBV5-1,few,TRBJ2-1,NA,CASSLAGYGSYNEQFF,TGCGCCAGCAGCTTGGCAGGGTACGGTTCCTACAATGAGCAGTTCTTC
TRBV3-1,NA,TRBJ1-4,NA,CASSQVGQDNEKLFF,TGTGCCAGCAGCCAAGTAGGGCAGGATAATGAAAAACTGTTTTTT
TRBV24-1,NA,TRBJ2-7,TRBD1,CATSDDRDRAPYEQYF,TGTGCCACCAGTGATGACCGGGACAGGGCCCCCTACGAGCAGTACTTC
TRBV4-1,NA,TRBJ1-4,NA,CASSQVVSVEKLFF,TGCGCCAGCAGCCAAGTGGTATCAGTTGAAAAACTGTTTTTT
TRBV6-5,NA,TRBJ2-5,NA,CASRLLETQYF,TGTGCCAGCAGATTACTTGAGACCCAGTACTTC
TRBV20-1,few,TRBJ2-3,NA,CSAPIGAGYTQYF,TGCAGTGCTCCCATAGGGGCCGGTTATACGCAGTATTTT
TRBV4-3,few,TRBJ2-3,TRBD2,CASSPHSGGAGDDTQYF,TGCGCCAGCAGCCCCCACTCGGGAGGGGCTGGAGACGATACGCAGTATTTT
TRBV27,once,TRBJ2-7,NA,CASSRRLGVYEQYF,TGTGCCAGCAGTAGACGACTAGGGGTATACGAGCAGTACTTC
TRBV7-2,few,TRBJ2-7,TRBD2,CASSFSRLAGGSYEQYF,TGTGCCAGCAGCTTTTCCCGACTAGCGGGGGGTTCCTACGAGCAGTACTTC
TRBV2,NA,TRBJ2-7,TRBD2,CASSPPPHSGRAPYEQYF,TGTGCCAGCAGTCCTCCACCTCATAGCGGGAGGGCCCCCTACGAGCAGTACTTC
TRBV12-3/TRBV12-4,NA,TRBJ2-1,TRBD2,CASNLREGGEQFF,TGTGCCAGCAATTTGCGGGAGGGCGGTGAGCAGTTCTTC
TRBV14,NA,TRBJ2-6,NA,CASSPLIPSGANVLTF,TGTGCCAGCAGCCCACTAATCCCCTCTGGGGCCAACGTCCTGACTTTC
TRBV29-1,NA,TRBJ1-1,TRBD1,CSVDRGVTEAFF,TGCAGCGTAGACAGGGGGGTCACTGAAGCTTTCTTT
TRBV27,NA,TRBJ2-1,NA,CASSLSKQNHEQFF,TGTGCCAGCAGTTTATCGAAACAGAACCATGAGCAGTTCTTC
TRBV11-2,NA,TRBJ2-5,NA,CASSLGDVGETQYF,TGTGCCAGCAGCTTGGGGGACGTGGGGGAGACCCAGTACTTC
TRBV12-3/TRBV12-4,NA,TRBJ2-2,NA,CASSFRQTNTGELFF,TGTGCCAGCAGTTTCCGACAGACGAACACCGGGGAGCTGTTTTTT
TRBV12-3/TRBV12-4,NA,TRBJ2-3,TRBD2,CASKASGEPTDTQYF,TGTGCCAGCAAGGCTAGCGGGGAACCCACAGATACGCAGTATTTT
TRBV4-3,few,TRBJ2-7,NA,CASSQFRASYEQYF,TGCGCCAGCAGCCAATTTAGAGCGTCCTACGAGCAGTACTTC
TRBV7-9,NA,TRBJ2-2,NA,CASSLGPAGELFF,TGTGCCAGCAGCTTAGGTCCCGCCGGGGAGCTGTTTTTT
TRBV12-3/TRBV12-4,NA,TRBJ2-1,NA,CASTLGDISYNEQFF,TGTGCCAGCACCCTGGGGGATATCTCCTACAATGAGCAGTTCTTC
TRBV27,NA,TRBJ2-3,NA,CASSSPPGLGDTQYF,TGTGCCAGCAGTTCCCCGCCGGGTCTTGGGGATACGCAGTATTTT
TRBV20-1,NA,TRBJ2-5,TRBD2,CSARTSGGEETQYF,TGCAGTGCTAGAACTAGCGGGGGGGAAGAGACCCAGTACTTC
TRBV7-8,NA,TRBJ2-2,NA,CASSAGRYGELFF,TGTGCCAGCAGCGCCGGTCGATACGGGGAGCTGTTTTTT
TRBV4-1,many,TRBJ2-1,NA,CASSQGTHSYNEQFF,TGCGCCAGCAGCCAAGGGACTCATTCCTACAATGAGCAGTTCTTC
TRBV29-1,few,TRBJ2-7,NA,CSVVQGLPYEQYF,TGCAGCGTTGTTCAGGGCTTACCCTACGAGCAGTACTTC
TRBV27,few,TRBJ1-2,NA,CASSPGPYGYTF,TGTGCCAGCAGCCCCGGGCCCTATGGCTACACCTTC
TRBV6-1,NA,TRBJ1-4,TRBD1,CASSPDRGGFNYEKLFF,TGTGCCAGCAGTCCCGACAGGGGTGGGTTCAATTATGAAAAACTGTTTTTT
TRBV2,NA,TRBJ2-1,NA,CASSEGSSSWNEQFF,TGTGCCAGCAGTGAGGGGTCTAGCAGTTGGAATGAGCAGTTCTTC
TRBV7-6,NA,TRBJ2-7,NA,CASSLGPETYEQYF,TGTGCCAGCAGCTTAGGGCCCGAAACCTACGAGCAGTACTTC
TRBV27,few,TRBJ2-6,NA,CANSFNSWGANVLTF,TGTGCCAACAGTTTCAACTCATGGGGGGCCAACGTCCTGACTTTC
TRBV20-1,NA,TRBJ2-1,NA,CSASRSSIEYEQFF,TGCAGTGCTAGTCGCTCTAGCATTGAGTATGAGCAGTTCTTC
TRBV10-2,NA,TRBJ2-7,NA,CASSATVGYNEQYF,TGCGCCAGCAGTGCTACAGTAGGGTACAATGAGCAGTACTTC
TRBV20-1,once,TRBJ2-7,TRBD2,CSARLVAGGYEQYF,TGCAGTGCTAGATTGGTAGCGGGGGGGTACGAGCAGTACTTC
TRBV15,NA,TRBJ2-1,NA,CATSRALGSSNEQFF,TGTGCCACCAGCAGAGCCTTGGGCAGTAGCAATGAGCAGTTCTTC
TRBV4-3,NA,TRBJ2-7,NA,CASSQIGGKVYGQYF,TGCGCCAGCAGCCAAATAGGGGGGAAAGTCTACGGGCAGTACTTC
TRBV6-1,NA,TRBJ2-7,NA,CATSTGPMIYNEQYF,TGTGCCACCTCAACCGGACCGATGATCTACAATGAGCAGTACTTC
TRBV6-6,few,TRBJ1-1,NA,CASSYSGRAGAEAFF,TGTGCCAGCAGTTACTCAGGCAGGGCAGGGGCTGAAGCTTTCTTT
TRBV12-3/TRBV12-4,NA,TRBJ2-6,NA,CASSATAGANVLTF,TGTGCCAGCAGTGCCACGGCCGGGGCCAACGTCCTGACTTTC
TRBV11-2,NA,TRBJ2-3,TRBD2,CASRESGRRTDTQYF,TGTGCCAGCAGAGAGAGCGGGAGGAGGACAGATACGCAGTATTTT
TRBV24-1,NA,TRBJ1-1,NA,CATSDTQGTEAFF,TGTGCCACCAGTGACACACAGGGCACTGAAGCTTTCTTT
TRBV29-1,few,TRBJ2-1,TRBD2,CSVLAGVEHEQFF,TGCAGCGTCTTAGCGGGAGTCGAACATGAGCAGTTCTTC
TRBV4-3,NA,TRBJ1-1,NA,CASSQQWRGTEAFF,TGCGCCAGCAGCCAACAGTGGCGAGGCACAGAAGCTTTCTTT
TRBV29-1,NA,TRBJ2-7,TRBD2,CSVTLAGGYEQYF,TGCAGCGTTACCCTAGCGGGGGGCTACGAGCAGTACTTC